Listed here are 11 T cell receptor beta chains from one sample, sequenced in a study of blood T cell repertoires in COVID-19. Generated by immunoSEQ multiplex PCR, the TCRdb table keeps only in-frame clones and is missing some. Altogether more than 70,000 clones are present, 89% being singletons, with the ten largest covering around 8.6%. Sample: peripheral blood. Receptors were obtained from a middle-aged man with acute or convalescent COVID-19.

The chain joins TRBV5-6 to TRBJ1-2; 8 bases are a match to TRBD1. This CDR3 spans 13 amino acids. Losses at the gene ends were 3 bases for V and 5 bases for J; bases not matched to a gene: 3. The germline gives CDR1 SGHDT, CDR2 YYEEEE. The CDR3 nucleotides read TGTGCCAGCAGCTCTTGGGACAGGTATGGCTACACCTTC. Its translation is CASSSWDRYGYTF.

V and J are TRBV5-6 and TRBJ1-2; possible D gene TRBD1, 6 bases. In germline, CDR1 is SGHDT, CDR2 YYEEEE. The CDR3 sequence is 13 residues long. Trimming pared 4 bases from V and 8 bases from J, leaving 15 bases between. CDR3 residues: CASSLDRSIGYTF. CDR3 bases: TGTGCCAGCAGCCTCGACAGGAGTATAGGCTACACCTTC.

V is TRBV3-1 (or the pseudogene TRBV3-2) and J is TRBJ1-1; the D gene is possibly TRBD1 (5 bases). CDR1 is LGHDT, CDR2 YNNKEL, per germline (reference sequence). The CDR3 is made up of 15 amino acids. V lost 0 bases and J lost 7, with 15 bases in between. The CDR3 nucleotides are TGTGCCAGCAGCCAAGATTCGGGCAGGGTCGGTGAAGCTTTCTTT. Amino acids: CASSQDSGRVGEAFF.

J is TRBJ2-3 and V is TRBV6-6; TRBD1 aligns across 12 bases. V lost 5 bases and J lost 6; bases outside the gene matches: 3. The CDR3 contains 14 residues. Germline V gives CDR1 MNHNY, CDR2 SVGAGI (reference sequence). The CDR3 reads CASSMGQGADTQYF. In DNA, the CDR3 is TGTGCCAGCAGTATGGGACAGGGGGCGGATACGCAGTATTTT.

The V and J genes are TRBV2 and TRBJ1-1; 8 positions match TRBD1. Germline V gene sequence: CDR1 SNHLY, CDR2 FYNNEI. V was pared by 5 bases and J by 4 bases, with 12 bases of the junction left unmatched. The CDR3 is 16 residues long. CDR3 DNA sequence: TGTGCCAGCAGTAGTCAGAGACAGGGGTCGATCACTGAAGCTTTCTTT. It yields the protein CASSSQRQGSITEAFF.

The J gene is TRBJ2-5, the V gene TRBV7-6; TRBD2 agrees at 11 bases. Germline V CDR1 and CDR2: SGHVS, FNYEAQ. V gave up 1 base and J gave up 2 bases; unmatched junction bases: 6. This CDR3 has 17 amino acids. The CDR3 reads CASSLGRRTSGQETQYF. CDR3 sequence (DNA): TGTGCCAGCAGCTTAGGGAGAAGGACTAGCGGGCAAGAGACCCAGTACTTC.

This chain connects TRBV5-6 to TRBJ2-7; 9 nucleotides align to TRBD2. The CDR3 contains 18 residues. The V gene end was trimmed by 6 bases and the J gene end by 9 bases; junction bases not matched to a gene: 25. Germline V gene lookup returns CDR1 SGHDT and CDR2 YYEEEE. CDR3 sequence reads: CASTLPGTSRQEYVGQYV. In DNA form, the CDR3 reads TGTGCCAGCACCTTACCTGGGACTAGCCGTCAAGAGTACGTAGGGCAGTACGTC.

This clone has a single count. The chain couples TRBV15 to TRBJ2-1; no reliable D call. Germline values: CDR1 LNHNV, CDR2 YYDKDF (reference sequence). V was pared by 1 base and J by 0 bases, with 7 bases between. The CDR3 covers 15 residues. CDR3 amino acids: CATSRASISYNEQFF. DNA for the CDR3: TGTGCCACCAGCAGAGCAAGCATCTCCTACAATGAGCAGTTCTTC.

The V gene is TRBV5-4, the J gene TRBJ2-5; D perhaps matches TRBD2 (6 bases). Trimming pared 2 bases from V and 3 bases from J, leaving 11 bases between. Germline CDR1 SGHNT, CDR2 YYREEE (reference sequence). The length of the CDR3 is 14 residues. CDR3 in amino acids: CASSFGTSKETQYF. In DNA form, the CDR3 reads TGTGCCAGCAGCTTCGGGACTTCGAAAGAGACCCAGTACTTC.

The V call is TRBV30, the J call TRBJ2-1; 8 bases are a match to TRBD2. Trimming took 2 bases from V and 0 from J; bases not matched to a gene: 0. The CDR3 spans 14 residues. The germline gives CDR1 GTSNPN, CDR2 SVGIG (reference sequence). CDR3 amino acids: CAWSRGGSYNEQFF. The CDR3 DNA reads TGTGCCTGGAGTCGGGGGGGCTCCTACAATGAGCAGTTCTTC.

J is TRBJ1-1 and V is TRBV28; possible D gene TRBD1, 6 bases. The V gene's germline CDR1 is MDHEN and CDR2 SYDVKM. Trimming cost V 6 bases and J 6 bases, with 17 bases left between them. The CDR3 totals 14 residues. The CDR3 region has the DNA TGTGCCAGCAGCCGCCGAGGGGGGGCCCCTGAAGCTTTCTTT. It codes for CASSRRGGAPEAFF.